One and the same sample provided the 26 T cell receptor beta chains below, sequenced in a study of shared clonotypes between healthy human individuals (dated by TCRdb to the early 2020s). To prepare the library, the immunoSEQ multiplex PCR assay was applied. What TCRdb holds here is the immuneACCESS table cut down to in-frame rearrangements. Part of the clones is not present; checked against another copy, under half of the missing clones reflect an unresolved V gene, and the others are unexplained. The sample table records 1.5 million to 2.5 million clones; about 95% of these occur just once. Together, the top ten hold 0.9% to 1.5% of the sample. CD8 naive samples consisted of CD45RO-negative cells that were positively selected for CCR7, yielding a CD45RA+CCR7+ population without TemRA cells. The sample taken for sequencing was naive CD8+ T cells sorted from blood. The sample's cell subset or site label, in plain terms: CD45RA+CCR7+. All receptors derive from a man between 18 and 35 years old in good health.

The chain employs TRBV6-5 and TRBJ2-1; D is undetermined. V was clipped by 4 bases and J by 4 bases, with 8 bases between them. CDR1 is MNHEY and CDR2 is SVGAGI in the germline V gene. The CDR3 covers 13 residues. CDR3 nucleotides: TGTGCCAGCAGTTCGGGCCGTTACAATGAGCAGTTCTTC. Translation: CASSSGRYNEQFF.

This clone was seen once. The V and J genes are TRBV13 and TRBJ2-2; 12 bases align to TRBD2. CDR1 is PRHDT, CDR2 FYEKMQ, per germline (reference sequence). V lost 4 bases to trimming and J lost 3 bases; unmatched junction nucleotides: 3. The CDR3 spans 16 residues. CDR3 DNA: TGTGCCAGCAGCTATACTAGCGGGGGGTACACCGGGGAGCTGTTTTTT. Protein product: CASSYTSGGYTGELFF.

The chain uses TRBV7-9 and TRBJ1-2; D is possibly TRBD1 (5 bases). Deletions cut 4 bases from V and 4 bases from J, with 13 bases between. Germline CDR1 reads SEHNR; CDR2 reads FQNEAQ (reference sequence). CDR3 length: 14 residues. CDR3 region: CASSYGADGYGYTF. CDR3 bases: TGTGCCAGCAGCTATGGGGCAGACGGCTATGGCTACACCTTC.

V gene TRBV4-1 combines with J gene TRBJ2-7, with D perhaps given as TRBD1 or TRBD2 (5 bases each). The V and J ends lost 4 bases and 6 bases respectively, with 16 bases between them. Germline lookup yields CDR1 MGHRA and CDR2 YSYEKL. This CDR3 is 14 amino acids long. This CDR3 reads CASSPKGSGFEQYF. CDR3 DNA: TGCGCCAGCAGCCCGAAGGGGAGTGGGTTCGAGCAGTACTTC.

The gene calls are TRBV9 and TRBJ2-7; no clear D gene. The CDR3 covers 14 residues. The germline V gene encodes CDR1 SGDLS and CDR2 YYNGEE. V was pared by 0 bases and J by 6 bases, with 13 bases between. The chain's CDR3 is CASSVGLVSPEQYF. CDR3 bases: TGTGCCAGCAGCGTAGGGTTAGTGTCGCCCGAGCAGTACTTC.

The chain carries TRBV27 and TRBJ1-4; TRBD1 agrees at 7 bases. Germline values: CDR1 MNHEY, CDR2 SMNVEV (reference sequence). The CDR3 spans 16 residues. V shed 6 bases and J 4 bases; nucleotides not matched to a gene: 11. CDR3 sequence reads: CASSLNTGVFNEKLFF. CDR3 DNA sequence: TGTGCCAGCAGCTTAAACACAGGGGTATTTAATGAAAAACTGTTTTTT.

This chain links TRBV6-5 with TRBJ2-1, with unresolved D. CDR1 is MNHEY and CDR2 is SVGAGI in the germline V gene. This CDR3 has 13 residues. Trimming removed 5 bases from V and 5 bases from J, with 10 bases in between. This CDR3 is CASSVGEHNEQFF. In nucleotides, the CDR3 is TGTGCCAGCAGTGTTGGAGAACACAATGAGCAGTTCTTC.

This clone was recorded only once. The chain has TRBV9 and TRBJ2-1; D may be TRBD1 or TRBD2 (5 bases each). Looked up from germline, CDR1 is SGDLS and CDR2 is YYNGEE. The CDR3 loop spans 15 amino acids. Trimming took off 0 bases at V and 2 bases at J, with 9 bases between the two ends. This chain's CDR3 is CASSVGDVTYNEQFF. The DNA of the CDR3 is TGTGCCAGCAGCGTAGGGGACGTCACCTACAATGAGCAGTTCTTC.

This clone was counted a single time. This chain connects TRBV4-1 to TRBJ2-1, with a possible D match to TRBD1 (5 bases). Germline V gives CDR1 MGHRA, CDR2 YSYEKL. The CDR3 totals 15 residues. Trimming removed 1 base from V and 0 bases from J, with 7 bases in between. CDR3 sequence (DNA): TGCGCCAGCAGCCAAGGACAGCGCTCCTACAATGAGCAGTTCTTC. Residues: CASSQGQRSYNEQFF.

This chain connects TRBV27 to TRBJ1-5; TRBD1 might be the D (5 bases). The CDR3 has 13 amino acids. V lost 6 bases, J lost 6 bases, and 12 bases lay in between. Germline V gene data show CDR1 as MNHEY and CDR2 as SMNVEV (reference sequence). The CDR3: CASSPGGVQPQHF. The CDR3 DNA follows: TGTGCCAGCAGCCCTGGGGGTGTTCAGCCCCAGCATTTT.

CDR3 protein: CASSPTGEGEAFF. The DNA for the CDR3 is TGTGCCAGCAGCCCAACAGGGGAGGGGGAAGCTTTCTTT. The rearrangement joins TRBV28 to TRBJ1-1; 7 nucleotides agree with TRBD1. The V gene's germline CDR1 is MDHEN and CDR2 SYDVKM. V shed 6 bases, J shed 8 bases, and the junction held 9 bases outside the gene matches. The CDR3 sequence is 13 residues long.

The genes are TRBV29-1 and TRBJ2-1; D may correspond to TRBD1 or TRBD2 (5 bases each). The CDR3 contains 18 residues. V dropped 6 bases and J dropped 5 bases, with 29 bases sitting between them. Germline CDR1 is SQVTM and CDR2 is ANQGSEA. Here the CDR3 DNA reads TGCAGCGTCGAGGTATCGGGGCTATCCCCCGGGACGGACAATGAGCAGTTCTTC. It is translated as CSVEVSGLSPGTDNEQFF.

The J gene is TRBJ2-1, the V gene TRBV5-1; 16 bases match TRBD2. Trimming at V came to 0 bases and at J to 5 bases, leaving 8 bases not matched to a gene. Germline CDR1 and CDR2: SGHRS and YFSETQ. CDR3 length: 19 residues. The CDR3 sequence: CASSLDPGLAGGPNNEQFF. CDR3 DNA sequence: TGCGCCAGCAGCTTGGATCCGGGACTAGCGGGGGGGCCGAACAATGAGCAGTTCTTC.

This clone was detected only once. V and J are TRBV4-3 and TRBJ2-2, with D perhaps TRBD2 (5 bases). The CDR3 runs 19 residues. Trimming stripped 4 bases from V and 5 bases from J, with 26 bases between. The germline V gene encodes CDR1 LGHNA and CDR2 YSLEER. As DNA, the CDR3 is TGCGCCAGCAGCCGGGCCCCTAATTTCGGGGAAGAAGGGACCGGGGAGCTGTTTTTT. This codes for CASSRAPNFGEEGTGELFF.

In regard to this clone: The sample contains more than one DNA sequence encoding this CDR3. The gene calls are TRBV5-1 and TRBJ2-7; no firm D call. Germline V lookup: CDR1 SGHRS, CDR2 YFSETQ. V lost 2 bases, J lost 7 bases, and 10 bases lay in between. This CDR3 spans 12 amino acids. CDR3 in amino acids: CASSLNSWEQYF. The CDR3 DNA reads TGCGCCAGCAGCTTAAATTCATGGGAGCAGTACTTC.

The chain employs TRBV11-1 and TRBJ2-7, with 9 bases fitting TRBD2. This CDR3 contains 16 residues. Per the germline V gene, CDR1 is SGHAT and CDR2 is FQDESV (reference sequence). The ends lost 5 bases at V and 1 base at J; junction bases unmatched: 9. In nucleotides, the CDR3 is TGTGCCAGCAGCCACCCCCTAGCGGGACCATCCTACGAGCAGTACTTC. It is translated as CASSHPLAGPSYEQYF.

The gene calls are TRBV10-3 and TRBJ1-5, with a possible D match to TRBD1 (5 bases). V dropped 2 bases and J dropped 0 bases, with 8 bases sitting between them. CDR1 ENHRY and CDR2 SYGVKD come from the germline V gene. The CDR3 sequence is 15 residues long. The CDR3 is CAISEGTDSNQPQHF. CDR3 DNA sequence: TGTGCCATCAGTGAGGGGACGGATAGCAATCAGCCCCAGCATTTT.

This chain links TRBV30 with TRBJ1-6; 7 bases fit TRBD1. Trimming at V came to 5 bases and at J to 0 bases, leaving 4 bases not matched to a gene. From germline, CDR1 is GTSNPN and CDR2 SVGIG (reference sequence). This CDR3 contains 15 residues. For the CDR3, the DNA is TGTGCCTGGGGACAGGAGAACTCCTATAATTCACCCCTCCACTTT. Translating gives CAWGQENSYNSPLHF.

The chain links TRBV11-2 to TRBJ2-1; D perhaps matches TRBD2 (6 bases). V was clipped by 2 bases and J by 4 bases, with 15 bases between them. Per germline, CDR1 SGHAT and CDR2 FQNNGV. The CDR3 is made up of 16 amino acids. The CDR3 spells CASSLTIGSLYNEQFF. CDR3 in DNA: TGTGCCAGCAGCTTAACCATCGGGAGCCTTTACAATGAGCAGTTCTTC.

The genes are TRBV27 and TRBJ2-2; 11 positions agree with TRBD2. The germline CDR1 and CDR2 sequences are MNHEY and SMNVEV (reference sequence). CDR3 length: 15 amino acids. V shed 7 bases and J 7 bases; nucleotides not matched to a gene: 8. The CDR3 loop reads CASTLAGDPNGELFF. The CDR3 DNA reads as TGTGCCAGCACACTAGCGGGAGACCCCAACGGGGAGCTGTTTTTT.

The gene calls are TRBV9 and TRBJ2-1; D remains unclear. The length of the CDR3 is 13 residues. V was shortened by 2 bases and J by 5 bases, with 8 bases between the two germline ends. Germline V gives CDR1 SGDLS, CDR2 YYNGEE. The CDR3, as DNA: TGTGCCAGCAGCGTCCTCCAAAACAATGAGCAGTTCTTC. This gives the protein CASSVLQNNEQFF.

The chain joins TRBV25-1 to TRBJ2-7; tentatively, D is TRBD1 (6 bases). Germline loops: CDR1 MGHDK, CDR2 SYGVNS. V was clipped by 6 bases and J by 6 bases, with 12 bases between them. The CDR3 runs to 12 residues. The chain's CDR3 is CASRSAGVEQYF. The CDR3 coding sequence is TGTGCCAGCAGAAGCGCAGGGGTCGAGCAGTACTTC.

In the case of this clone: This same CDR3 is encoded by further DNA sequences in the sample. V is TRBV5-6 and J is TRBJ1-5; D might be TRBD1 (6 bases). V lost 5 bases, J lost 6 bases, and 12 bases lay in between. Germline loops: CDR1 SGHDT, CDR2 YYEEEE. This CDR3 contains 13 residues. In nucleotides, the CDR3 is TGTGCCAGCAGTAGTACAGGGTCTCAGCCCCAGCATTTT. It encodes CASSSTGSQPQHF.

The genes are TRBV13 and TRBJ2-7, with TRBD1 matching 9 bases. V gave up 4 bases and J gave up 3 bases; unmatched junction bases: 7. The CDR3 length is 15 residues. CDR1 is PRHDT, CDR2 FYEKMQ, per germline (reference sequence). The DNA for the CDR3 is TGTGCCAGCAGCTCCTCCGGGACAGGGCGCTACGAGCAGTACTTC. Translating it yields CASSSSGTGRYEQYF.

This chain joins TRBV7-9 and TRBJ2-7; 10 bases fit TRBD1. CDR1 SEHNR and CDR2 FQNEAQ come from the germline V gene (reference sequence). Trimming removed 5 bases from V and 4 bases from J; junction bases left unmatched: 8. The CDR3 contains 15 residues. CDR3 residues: CASSLTPGQGYEQYF. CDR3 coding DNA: TGTGCCAGCAGCCTAACCCCGGGACAGGGGTACGAGCAGTACTTC. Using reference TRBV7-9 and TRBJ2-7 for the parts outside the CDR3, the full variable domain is DTGVSQNPRHKITKRGQNVTFRCDPISEHNRLYWYRQTLGQGPEFLTYFQNEAQLEKSRLLSDRFSAERPKGSFSTLEIQRTEQGDSAMYLCASSLTPGQGYEQYFGPGTRLTVT.

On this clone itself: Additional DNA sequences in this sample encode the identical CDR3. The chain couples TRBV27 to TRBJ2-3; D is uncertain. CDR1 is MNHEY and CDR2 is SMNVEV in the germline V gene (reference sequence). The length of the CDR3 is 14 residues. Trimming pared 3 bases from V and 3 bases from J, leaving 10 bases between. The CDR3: CASSLGRGTDTQYF. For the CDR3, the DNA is TGTGCCAGCAGTTTGGGTCGTGGGACAGATACGCAGTATTTT.